These T cell receptor beta chains were read from a single sample in a study of human T cells and chemical hapten exposure. Each CDR3 protein gets one entry after TCRdb re-called the RACE reads with MiXCR. The table shows 110,000 to 150,000 distinct CDR3 sequences, with roughly 12% occurring only once. Source: whole blood, taken in connection with sensitization to the hapten diphenylcyclopropenone (DPC). The receptors here all came from a woman in her forties or fifties with alopecia areata. Some clones in this sample may be carry-over from other donors' samples. CDR3s include the opening cysteine and the closing phenylalanine or tryptophan. D genes are given only for firm matches. Size is stated for part of the rows, as once, few or many counts, or as a class when the clone is expanded.

V: TRBV1; D: -; size: -; J: TRBJ2-7; CDR3: CTSSQANFLAGDDEQYF; DNA: TGCACCAGCAGCCAAGCTAACTTTCTAGCGGGAGACGACGAGCAGTACTTC
V: TRBV25-1; D: -; size: many; J: TRBJ2-3; CDR3: CASSEGGLTDTQYF; DNA: TGTGCCAGCAGTGAAGGGGGCCTCACAGATACGCAGTATTTT
V: TRBV3-1; D: -; size: -; J: TRBJ2-7; CDR3: CASSRVFYEQYF; DNA: TGTGCCAGCAGCCGGGTTTTCTACGAGCAGTACTTC
V: TRBV13; D: -; size: few; J: TRBJ1-1; CDR3: CASRVPRRTEAFF; DNA: TGTGCCAGCAGGGTACCTCGTCGAACTGAAGCTTTCTTT
V: TRBV7-9; D: TRBD1; size: many; J: TRBJ1-2; CDR3: CASSLPGQYSGYTF; DNA: TGTGCCAGCAGCTTACCGGGACAGTATTCTGGCTACACCTTC
V: TRBV12-3/TRBV12-4; D: -; size: many; J: TRBJ1-5; CDR3: CASSHSAAGQPQHF; DNA: TGTGCCAGCAGCCATAGTGCCGCTGGTCAGCCCCAGCATTTT
V: TRBV3-2; D: -; size: -; J: TRBJ2-1; CDR3: CASSQAPGPSSNEQFF; DNA: TGTGCCAGCAGCCAGGCACCCGGGCCCTCTTCCAATGAGCAGTTCTTC
V: TRBV19; D: -; size: many; J: TRBJ2-7; CDR3: CASSLVARASYEQYF; DNA: TGTGCCAGTAGCCTGGTAGCGCGGGCCTCCTACGAGCAGTACTTC
V: TRBV18; D: -; size: -; J: TRBJ2-7; CDR3: CASSPRGAEGEQYF; DNA: TGTGCCAGCTCACCCCGGGGGGCCGAGGGGGAGCAGTACTTC
V: TRBV7-2; D: TRBD2; size: few; J: TRBJ2-2; CDR3: CASSTGTRNTGELFF; DNA: TGTGCCAGCAGTACCGGGACTAGGAACACCGGGGAGCTGTTTTTT
V: TRBV28; D: -; size: many; J: TRBJ2-3; CDR3: CASSFRALSDTQYF; DNA: TGTGCCAGCAGTTTTCGGGCACTATCAGATACGCAGTATTTT
V: TRBV11-2; D: TRBD1; size: -; J: TRBJ1-1; CDR3: CASSFRRDRGSEAFF; DNA: TGTGCCAGCAGCTTTCGACGGGACAGGGGCTCTGAAGCTTTCTTT
V: TRBV27; D: -; size: -; J: TRBJ2-3; CDR3: CASSLLGPTPDTQYF; DNA: TGTGCCAGCAGTTTATTGGGACCCACACCAGATACGCAGTATTTT
V: TRBV19; D: TRBD1; size: many; J: TRBJ1-1; CDR3: CASRETGLNTEAFF; DNA: TGTGCCAGTAGAGAGACAGGGTTGAACACTGAAGCTTTCTTT
V: TRBV20-1; D: -; size: -; J: TRBJ2-7; CDR3: CSARDTRNRLGRHYEQYF; DNA: TGCAGTGCTAGAGATACCCGGAACCGGCTTGGAAGGCACTACGAGCAGTACTTC
V: TRBV28; D: -; size: few; J: TRBJ2-3; CDR3: CASLGTLDGPDTQYF; DNA: TGTGCCAGCCTCGGGACCCTGGATGGTCCAGATACGCAGTATTTT
V: TRBV28; D: TRBD1; size: many; J: TRBJ2-3; CDR3: CASRPLEQGAPSTDTQYF; DNA: TGTGCCAGCAGACCCCTCGAACAGGGGGCCCCCAGCACAGATACGCAGTATTTT
V: TRBV19; D: -; size: few; J: TRBJ2-2; CDR3: CASSMATGELFF; DNA: TGTGCCAGTAGTATGGCCACCGGGGAGCTGTTTTTT
V: TRBV20-1; D: TRBD2; size: few; J: TRBJ2-3; CDR3: CSAPTPGLATDTQYF; DNA: TGCAGTGCTCCCACCCCGGGACTAGCAACAGATACGCAGTATTTT
V: TRBV7-9; D: TRBD2; size: -; J: TRBJ2-3; CDR3: CASSLGTSGLHADTQYF; DNA: TGTGCCAGCAGCCTCGGGACTAGCGGTCTCCACGCAGATACGCAGTATTTT
V: TRBV10-2; D: -; size: many; J: TRBJ1-2; CDR3: CASSYDSNYGYTF; DNA: TGCGCCAGCAGTTACGACAGCAACTATGGCTACACCTTC
V: TRBV11-3; D: -; size: many; J: TRBJ1-2; CDR3: CASSSPGGHGYTF; DNA: TGTGCCAGCAGCTCTCCCGGGGGCCACGGCTACACCTTC
V: TRBV10-3; D: -; size: few; J: TRBJ2-7; CDR3: CAISELTLEQYF; DNA: TGTGCCATCAGTGAGTTGACACTCGAGCAGTACTTC
V: TRBV12-3/TRBV12-4; D: -; size: few; J: TRBJ2-7; CDR3: CASSPGGWSYEQYF; DNA: TGTGCCAGCAGCCCCGGTGGGTGGTCCTACGAGCAGTACTTC
V: TRBV6-2/TRBV6-3; D: TRBD1; size: -; J: TRBJ1-1; CDR3: CASRTPRGQGTSEAFF; DNA: TGTGCCAGCAGGACTCCCCGTGGACAGGGGACGTCTGAAGCTTTCTTT
V: TRBV18; D: -; size: many; J: TRBJ1-1; CDR3: CASSPRDNTEAFF; DNA: TGTGCCAGCTCACCCCGGGACAACACTGAAGCTTTCTTT
V: TRBV10-2; D: -; size: many; J: TRBJ1-5; CDR3: CASSDGFNQPQHF; DNA: TGCGCCAGCAGTGATGGTTTTAATCAGCCCCAGCATTTT
V: TRBV11-2; D: -; size: few; J: TRBJ2-5; CDR3: CASSFGTLQETQYF; DNA: TGTGCCAGCAGCTTCGGCACGCTACAAGAGACCCAGTACTTC
V: TRBV11-2; D: -; size: few; J: TRBJ2-2; CDR3: CASIPEGLRRYTGELFF; DNA: TGTGCCAGCATTCCAGAGGGCCTCCGACGGTACACCGGGGAGCTGTTTTTT
V: TRBV3-1; D: -; size: few; J: TRBJ1-2; CDR3: CASSLGGWQNGYTF; DNA: TGTGCCAGCAGCCTGGGGGGGTGGCAGAATGGCTACACCTTC
V: TRBV5-4; D: TRBD1; size: -; J: TRBJ2-7; CDR3: CASSFRDRYSYQQYF; DNA: TGCGCCAGCAGCTTCCGGGACAGGTACTCCTACCAGCAGTACTTC
V: TRBV27; D: -; size: many; J: TRBJ1-1; CDR3: CASSLGGSNTEAFF; DNA: TGTGCCAGCAGTTTAGGAGGGAGCAACACTGAAGCTTTCTTT
V: TRBV6-1; D: -; size: few; J: TRBJ1-5; CDR3: CASSDRTINQPQHF; DNA: TGTGCCAGCAGTGATCGCACTATCAATCAGCCCCAGCATTTT
V: TRBV20-1; D: -; size: -; J: TRBJ2-7; CDR3: CSADGQLGEQYF; DNA: TGCAGTGCGGACGGACAGTTGGGCGAGCAGTACTTC
V: TRBV5-1; D: -; size: many; J: TRBJ2-1; CDR3: CASSLAPGGLGQFF; DNA: TGCGCCAGCAGCTTGGCCCCCGGTGGCCTTGGGCAGTTCTTC
V: TRBV7-2; D: -; size: -; J: TRBJ2-5; CDR3: CASSLGLGSGETQYF; DNA: TGTGCCAGCAGCTTAGGACTAGGAAGCGGAGAGACCCAGTACTTC
V: TRBV5-1; D: TRBD2; size: many; J: TRBJ2-1; CDR3: CASSLAAGGLNEQFF; DNA: TGCGCCAGCAGCTTGGCGGCGGGAGGGTTGAATGAGCAGTTCTTC
V: TRBV2; D: -; size: -; J: TRBJ2-3; CDR3: CASGPGTPSTDSQYF; DNA: TGTGCCAGCGGTCCCGGGACACCTAGCACAGATTCGCAGTATTTT
V: TRBV7-9; D: TRBD2; size: few; J: TRBJ2-1; CDR3: CASRKWEGRNEQFF; DNA: TGTGCCAGTCGTAAGTGGGAGGGACGGAATGAGCAGTTCTTC
V: TRBV28; D: -; size: many; J: TRBJ1-1; CDR3: CASSPTPGVGEAFF; DNA: TGTGCCAGCAGTCCTACCCCCGGGGTGGGTGAAGCTTTCTTT
V: TRBV16; D: -; size: -; J: TRBJ1-6; CDR3: CASSRWRQGNSPLHF; DNA: TGTGCCAGCAGCCGGTGGCGGCAGGGAAATTCACCCCTCCACTTT
V: TRBV29-1; D: TRBD1; size: many; J: TRBJ1-1; CDR3: CSVGPGTGFGTEAFF; DNA: TGCAGCGTGGGACCCGGGACAGGGTTTGGCACTGAAGCTTTCTTT
V: TRBV28; D: TRBD2; size: -; J: TRBJ2-2; CDR3: CASTALAANTGELFF; DNA: TGTGCCAGCACCGCCCTAGCGGCTAACACCGGGGAGCTGTTTTTT
V: TRBV5-1; D: TRBD2; size: many; J: TRBJ2-3; CDR3: CASSWEGRYGDTQYF; DNA: TGCGCCAGCAGCTGGGAGGGCCGATATGGAGATACGCAGTATTTT
V: TRBV6-1; D: -; size: many; J: TRBJ2-7; CDR3: CASQRGVNEQYF; DNA: TGTGCCAGCCAACGGGGCGTGAACGAGCAGTACTTC
V: TRBV10-3; D: -; size: few; J: TRBJ2-3; CDR3: CAIRQGDTQYF; DNA: TGTGCCATCAGACAGGGAGATACGCAGTATTTT